This T cell receptor beta chain was recorded in a study of blood T cell repertoires in COVID-19. Study background: The United States, Italy and Spain were the sources of the acute and convalescent COVID-19 samples. Nucleic acid was either cDNA or gDNA, and it came from T cells, B-cell-depleted T cells, or PBMCs.

Germline V lookup: CDR1 SGHAT, CDR2 FQNNGV. V dropped 0 bases and J dropped 6 bases, with 9 bases sitting between them. The CDR3 runs to 13 residues. This clone was seen ten or more times. Authors' analysis steps: Nucleated cell number was recorded as an estimate derived from reference gene primer amplification. Clones were read by immunoSEQ multiplex PCR, and TCRdb kept only the in-frame ones, dropping some. The DNA was the basis for D and trimming; V, J and clone size are from that table. Here the sample spans about 200,000 clones, around four fifths being singletons. This sequence was found in a man in his 60s with COVID-19, enrolled during active disease. The rearrangement joins TRBV11-2 to TRBJ2-7, with D perhaps TRBD1 (6 bases). Sequencing was performed on peripheral blood. For the CDR3, the DNA is TGTGCCAGCAGCTTAGAGCCAGGGGCCGAGCAGTACTTC. It is translated as CASSLEPGAEQYF. The full variable domain, in which reference TRBV11-2 and TRBJ2-7 provide the parts outside the CDR3, is EAGVAQSPRYKIIEKRQSVAFWCNPISGHATLYWYQQILGQGPKLLIQFQNNGVVDDSQLPKDRFSAERLKGVDSTLKIQPAKLEDSAVYLCASSLEPGAEQYFGPGTRLTVT.